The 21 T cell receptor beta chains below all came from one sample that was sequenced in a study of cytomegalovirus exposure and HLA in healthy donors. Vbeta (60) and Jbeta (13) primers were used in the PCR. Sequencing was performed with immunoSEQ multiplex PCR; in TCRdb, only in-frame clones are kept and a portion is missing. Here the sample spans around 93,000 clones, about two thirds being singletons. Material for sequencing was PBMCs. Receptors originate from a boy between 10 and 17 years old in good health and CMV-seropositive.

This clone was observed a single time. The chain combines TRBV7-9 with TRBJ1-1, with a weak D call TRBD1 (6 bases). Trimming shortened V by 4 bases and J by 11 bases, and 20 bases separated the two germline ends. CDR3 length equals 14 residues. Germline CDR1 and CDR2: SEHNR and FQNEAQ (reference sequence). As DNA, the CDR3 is TGTGCCAGCAGCTCCCCGAAAACAGGGAGATCCGCTTTCTTT. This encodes CASSSPKTGRSAFF.

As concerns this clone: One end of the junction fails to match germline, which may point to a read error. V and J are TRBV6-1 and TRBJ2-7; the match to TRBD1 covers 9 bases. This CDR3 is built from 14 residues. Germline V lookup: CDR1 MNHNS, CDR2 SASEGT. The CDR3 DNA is TGTGCCAGCAGGAGGGACAGGGAGGTCTACAAGCAGTACTTC. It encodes CASRRDREVYKQYF.

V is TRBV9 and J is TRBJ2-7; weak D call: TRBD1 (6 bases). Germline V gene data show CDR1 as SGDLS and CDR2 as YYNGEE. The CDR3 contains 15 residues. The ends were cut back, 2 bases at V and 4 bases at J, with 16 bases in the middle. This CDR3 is CASSVGAAVSYEQYF. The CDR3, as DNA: TGTGCCAGCAGCGTGGGGGCAGCCGTTTCGTACGAGCAGTACTTC.

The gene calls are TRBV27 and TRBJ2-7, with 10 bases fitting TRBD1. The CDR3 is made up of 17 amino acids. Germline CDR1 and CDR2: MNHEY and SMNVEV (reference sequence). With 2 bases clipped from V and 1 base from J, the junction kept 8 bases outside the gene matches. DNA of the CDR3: TGTGCCAGCAGTTTACTCCCCGGACAGGGGGGTTCCTACGAGCAGTACTTC. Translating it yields CASSLLPGQGGSYEQYF.

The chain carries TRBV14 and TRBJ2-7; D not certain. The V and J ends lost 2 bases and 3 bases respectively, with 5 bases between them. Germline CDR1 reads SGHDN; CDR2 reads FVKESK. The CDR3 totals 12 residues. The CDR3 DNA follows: TGTGCCAGCAGCCAATTTTACTACGAGCAGTACTTC. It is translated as CASSQFYYEQYF.

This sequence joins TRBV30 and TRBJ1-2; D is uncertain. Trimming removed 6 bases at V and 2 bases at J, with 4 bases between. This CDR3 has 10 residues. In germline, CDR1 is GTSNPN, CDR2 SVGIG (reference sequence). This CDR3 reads CACSNYGYTF. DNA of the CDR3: TGTGCCTGTTCAAACTATGGCTACACCTTC.

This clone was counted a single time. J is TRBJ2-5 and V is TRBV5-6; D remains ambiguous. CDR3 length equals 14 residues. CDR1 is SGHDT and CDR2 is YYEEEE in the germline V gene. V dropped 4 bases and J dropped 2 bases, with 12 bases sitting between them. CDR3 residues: CASSASGEQETQYF. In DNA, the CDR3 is TGTGCCAGCAGCGCCTCCGGAGAACAAGAGACCCAGTACTTC.

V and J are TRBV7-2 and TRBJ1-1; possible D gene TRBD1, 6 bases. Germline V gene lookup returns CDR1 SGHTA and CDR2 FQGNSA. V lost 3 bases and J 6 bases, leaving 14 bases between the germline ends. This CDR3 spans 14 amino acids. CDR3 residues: CASSFTGGEAEAFF. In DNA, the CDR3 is TGTGCCAGCAGCTTCACGGGGGGCGAGGCTGAAGCTTTCTTT.

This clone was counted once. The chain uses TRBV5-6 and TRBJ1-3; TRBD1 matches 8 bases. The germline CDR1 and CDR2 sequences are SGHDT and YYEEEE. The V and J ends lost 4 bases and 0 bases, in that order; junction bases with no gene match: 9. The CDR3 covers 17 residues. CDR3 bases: TGTGCCAGCAGCCATTTAGACAGGGGCCGCTCTGGAAACACCATATATTTT. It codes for CASSHLDRGRSGNTIYF.

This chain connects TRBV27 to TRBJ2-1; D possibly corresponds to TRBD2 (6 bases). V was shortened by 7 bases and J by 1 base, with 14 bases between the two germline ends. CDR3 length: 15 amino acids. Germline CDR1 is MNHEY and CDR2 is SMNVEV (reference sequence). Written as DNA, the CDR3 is TGTGCCAGCAAGCGTGGGGGGAGTTCCTACAATGAGCAGTTCTTC. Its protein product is CASKRGGSSYNEQFF.

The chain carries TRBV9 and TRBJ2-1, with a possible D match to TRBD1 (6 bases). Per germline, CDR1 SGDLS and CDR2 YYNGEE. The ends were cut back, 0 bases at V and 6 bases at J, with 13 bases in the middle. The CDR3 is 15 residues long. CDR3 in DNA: TGTGCCAGCAGCGTAGCATCAAGACAGGTCAATGAGCAGTTCTTC. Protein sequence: CASSVASRQVNEQFF.

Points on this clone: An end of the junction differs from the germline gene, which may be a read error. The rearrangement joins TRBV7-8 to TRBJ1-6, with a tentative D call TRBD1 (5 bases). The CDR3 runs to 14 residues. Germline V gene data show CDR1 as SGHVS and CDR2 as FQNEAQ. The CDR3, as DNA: TGTGCCAGCAGCTTAGCCGCAGGGCCCTCACCCCTCAACTTT. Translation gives CASSLAAGPSPLNF.

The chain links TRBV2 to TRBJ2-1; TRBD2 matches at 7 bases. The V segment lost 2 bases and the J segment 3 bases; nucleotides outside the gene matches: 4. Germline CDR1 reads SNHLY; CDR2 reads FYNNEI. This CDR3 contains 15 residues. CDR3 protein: CASSEIAGVYNEQFF. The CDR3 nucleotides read TGTGCCAGCAGTGAAATCGCGGGAGTCTACAATGAGCAGTTCTTC.

The CDR3 here is CATSRDRSQGAREQYF. The CDR3 bases are TGTGCCACCAGCAGAGATCGGAGTCAGGGGGCGCGGGAGCAGTACTTC. This chain links TRBV15 with TRBJ2-7; 8 bases agree with TRBD1. Germline assignment: CDR1 LNHNV and CDR2 YYDKDF (reference sequence). V trimming: 0 bases; J trimming: 7 bases; junction bases outside the gene matches: 11. This CDR3 comprises 16 residues.

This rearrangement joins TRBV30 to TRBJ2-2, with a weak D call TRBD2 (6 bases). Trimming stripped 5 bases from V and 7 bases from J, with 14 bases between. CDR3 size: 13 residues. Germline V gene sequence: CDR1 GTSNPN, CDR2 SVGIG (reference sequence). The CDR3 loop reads CAWGTHSGGELFF. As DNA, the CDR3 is TGTGCCTGGGGGACTCACTCGGGCGGGGAGCTGTTTTTT.

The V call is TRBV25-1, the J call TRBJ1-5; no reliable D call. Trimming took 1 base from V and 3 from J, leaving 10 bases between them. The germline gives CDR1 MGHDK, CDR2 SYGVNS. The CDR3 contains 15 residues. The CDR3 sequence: CASSEFGVDNQPQHF. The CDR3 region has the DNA TGTGCCAGCAGTGAATTCGGGGTTGACAATCAGCCCCAGCATTTT.

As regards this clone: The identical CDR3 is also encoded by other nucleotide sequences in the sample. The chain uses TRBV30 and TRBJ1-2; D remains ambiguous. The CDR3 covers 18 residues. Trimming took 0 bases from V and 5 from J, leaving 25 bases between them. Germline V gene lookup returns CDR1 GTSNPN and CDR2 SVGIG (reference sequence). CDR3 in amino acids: CAWSVRSGVLDPRYGYTF. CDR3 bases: TGTGCCTGGAGTGTAAGGTCGGGAGTCTTGGACCCTAGATATGGCTACACCTTC.

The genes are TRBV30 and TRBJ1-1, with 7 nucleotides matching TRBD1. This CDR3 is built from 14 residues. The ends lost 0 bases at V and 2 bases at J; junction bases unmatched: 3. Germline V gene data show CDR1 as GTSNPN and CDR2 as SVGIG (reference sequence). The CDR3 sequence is CAWSVGGLNTEAFF. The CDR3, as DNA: TGTGCCTGGAGTGTAGGGGGCCTTAACACTGAAGCTTTCTTT.

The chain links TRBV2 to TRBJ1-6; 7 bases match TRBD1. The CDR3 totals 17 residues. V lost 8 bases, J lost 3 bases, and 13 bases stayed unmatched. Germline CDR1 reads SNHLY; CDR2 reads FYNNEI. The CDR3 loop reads CASLLTQGTVYNSPLHF. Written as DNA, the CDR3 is TGTGCCAGCCTATTAACCCAGGGGACAGTCTATAATTCACCCCTCCACTTT.

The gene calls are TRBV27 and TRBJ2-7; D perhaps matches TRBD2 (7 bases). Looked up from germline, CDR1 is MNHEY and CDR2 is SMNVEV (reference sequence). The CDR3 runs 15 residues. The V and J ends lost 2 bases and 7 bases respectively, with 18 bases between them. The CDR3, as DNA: TGTGCCAGCAGTTTAGGGGGGGGCCCGCCTCGGGAGCAGTACTTC. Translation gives CASSLGGGPPREQYF.

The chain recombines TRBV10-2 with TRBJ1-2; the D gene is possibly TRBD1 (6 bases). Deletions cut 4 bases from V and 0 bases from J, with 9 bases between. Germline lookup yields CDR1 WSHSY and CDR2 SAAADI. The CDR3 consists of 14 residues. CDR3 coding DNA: TGCGCCAGCAGTGGGCAGGGGCCTAACTATGGCTACACCTTC. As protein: CASSGQGPNYGYTF.